This TCR beta chain was sequenced during a study of cytomegalovirus exposure and HLA in healthy donors. Study-wide background: The roughly 130 validation repertoires used the same platform as the roughly 720 first-cohort repertoires (as reported by a later analysis).

The repertoire was sequenced with immunoSEQ multiplex PCR; TCRdb's copy has only in-frame clones and lacks some. The data show more than 110,000 clones, 80% to 90% seen once. Concerning this clone itself: What it recognizes is unknown.

The donors were in the roughly 110-subject validation cohort, distinct from the roughly 600-subject first cohort. Germline V gene data show CDR1 as SGHTA and CDR2 as FQGNSA. Trimming cost V 4 bases and J 8 bases; bases outside gene matches: 7. CDR3 length: 14 amino acids. Study-wide points: In vitro checks showed that a few CMV-associated chains really do target CMV antigens. The authors enumerated over 150 TCR beta chains as linked to cytomegalovirus.

The J gene is TRBJ2-1, the V gene TRBV7-2; 8 positions match TRBD2. This clonotype originated in a woman aged 18-29 years in good health and CMV-seropositive. Input material: PBMCs. The DNA of the CDR3 is TGTGCCAGCAGCTCCAGCTGGCGGGGGGATGAGCAGTTCTTC. It is translated as CASSSSWRGDEQFF.